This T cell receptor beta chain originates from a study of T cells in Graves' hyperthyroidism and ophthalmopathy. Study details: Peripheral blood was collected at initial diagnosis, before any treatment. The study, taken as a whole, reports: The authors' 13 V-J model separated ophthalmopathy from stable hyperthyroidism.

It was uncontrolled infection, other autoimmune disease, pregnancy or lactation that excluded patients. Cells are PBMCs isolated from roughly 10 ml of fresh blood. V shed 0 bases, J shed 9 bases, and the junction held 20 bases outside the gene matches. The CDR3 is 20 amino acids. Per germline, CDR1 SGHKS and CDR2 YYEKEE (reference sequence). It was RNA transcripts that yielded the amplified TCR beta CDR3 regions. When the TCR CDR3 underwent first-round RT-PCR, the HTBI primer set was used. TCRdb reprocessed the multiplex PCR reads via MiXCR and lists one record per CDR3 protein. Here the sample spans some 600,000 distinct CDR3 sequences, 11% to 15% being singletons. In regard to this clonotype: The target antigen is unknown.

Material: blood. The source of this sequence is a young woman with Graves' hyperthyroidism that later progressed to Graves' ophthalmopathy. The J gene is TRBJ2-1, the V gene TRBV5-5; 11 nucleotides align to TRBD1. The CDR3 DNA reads TGTGCCAGCAGCTTGGGGATTGAATTTTGGACAGGGGGCGAAAAAAGTGAGCAGTTCTTC. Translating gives CASSLGIEFWTGGEKSEQFF.